Listed below are T cell receptor beta chains from one sample, sequenced in a study of CD8+ T cells in alopecia areata. Here immunoSEQ multiplex PCR was the method, and the copy in TCRdb shows in-frame clones only, minus some. This table has about 190,000 clones, about three fifths appearing once. The material sequenced was CD4+ T cells sorted from blood, taken at week 4, from a patient treated with tofacitinib. These receptors were obtained from a human donor with alopecia areata. Each CDR3 is given with its conserved first and last residue. A D gene is named only where the DNA matches it firmly. Size is stated for part of the rows, as once, few or many counts, or as a class when the clone is expanded.

>NA|TRBJ1-4|few|TRBV10-3
CAISPNPDEKLFF
TGTGCCATCAGTCCCAACCCGGATGAAAAACTGTTTTTT
>NA|TRBJ2-7|NA|TRBV6-5
CASSYNRYYEQYF
TGTGCCAGCAGTTACAACAGATACTACGAGCAGTACTTC
>NA|TRBJ2-7|NA|TRBV5-4
CASSLVQGKTYEQYF
TGTGCCAGCAGCTTGGTCCAAGGGAAAACCTACGAGCAGTACTTC
>TRBD2|TRBJ2-3|NA|TRBV30
CAMTPGGPNTQYF
TGTGCCATGACCCCGGGAGGGCCTAATACGCAGTATTTT
>NA|TRBJ1-1|NA|TRBV7-2
CASSLAGVEAFF
TGTGCCAGCAGCTTAGCTGGGGTTGAAGCTTTCTTT
>NA|TRBJ2-3|few|TRBV9
CASTPGTDTQYF
TGTGCCAGCACCCCCGGCACAGATACGCAGTATTTT
>TRBD1|TRBJ2-3|NA|TRBV9
CASSVSGQGIDTQYF
TGTGCCAGCAGCGTCTCGGGACAGGGGATAGATACGCAGTATTTT
>NA|TRBJ1-5|NA|TRBV19
CASSIDPTDSRTQHF
TGTGCCAGTAGTATAGATCCCACAGATAGCAGGACCCAGCATTTT
>NA|TRBJ2-3|NA|TRBV5-1
CASSIPQEDTQYF
TGCGCCAGCAGCATCCCTCAGGAAGATACGCAGTATTTT
>NA|TRBJ1-4|once|TRBV30
CAWSVNEKLFF
TGTGCCTGGAGTGTTAATGAAAAACTGTTTTTT
>NA|TRBJ1-5|few|TRBV4-3
CASSQDSQGNQPQHF
TGCGCCAGCAGCCAAGATTCGCAGGGGAATCAGCCCCAGCATTTT
>NA|TRBJ1-2|NA|TRBV29-1
CSVVAHRYGYTF
TGCAGCGTTGTAGCCCATCGCTATGGCTACACCTTC
>NA|TRBJ2-3|NA|TRBV14
CASSYVADTQYF
TGTGCCAGCAGCTACGTCGCAGATACGCAGTATTTT
>TRBD2|TRBJ2-2|NA|TRBV29-1
CSTSGSSGELFF
TGCAGCACTAGCGGGAGCAGCGGGGAGCTGTTTTTT
>NA|TRBJ1-2|NA|TRBV19
CGRRLNLDGYTF
TGTGGGCGCAGGCTCAATCTCGATGGCTACACCTTC
>NA|TRBJ1-2|NA|TRBV4-1
CASSQDPVNYGYTF
TGCGCCAGCAGCCAAGACCCAGTTAACTATGGCTACACCTTC
>NA|TRBJ1-1|few|TRBV6-5
CASSYGALNTEAFF
TGTGCCAGCAGTTACGGGGCATTGAACACTGAAGCTTTCTTT
>NA|TRBJ2-7|few|TRBV5-1
CASKGNGAYDEQYF
TGCGCCAGCAAAGGAAACGGGGCCTACGACGAGCAGTACTTC
>TRBD1|TRBJ2-5|NA|TRBV4-1
CASSHPDRVVETQYF
TGCGCCAGCAGCCATCCTGACAGGGTCGTCGAGACCCAGTACTTC
>NA|TRBJ2-1|few|TRBV9
CASSVGYNEQFF
TGTGCCAGCAGCGTAGGATACAATGAGCAGTTCTTC
>NA|TRBJ1-2|NA|TRBV30
CAWTPGENRRRGYTF
TGTGCCTGGACCCCCGGGGAGAACCGACGTCGTGGCTACACCTTC
>NA|TRBJ1-1|NA|TRBV29-1
CRGGANTEAFF
TGCAGAGGGGGAGCGAACACTGAAGCTTTCTTT
>NA|TRBJ2-2|NA|TRBV9
CASGPYTGELFF
TGTGCCAGCGGGCCTTACACCGGGGAGCTGTTTTTT
>NA|TRBJ2-7|NA|TRBV5-1
CASSLVPGMGEQYF
TGCGCCAGCAGCTTGGTTCCAGGGATGGGCGAGCAGTACTTC
>NA|TRBJ1-3|NA|TRBV30
CAWKWLNSGNTIYF
TGTGCCTGGAAGTGGCTTAACTCTGGAAACACCATATATTTT
>TRBD2|TRBJ2-2|NA|TRBV2
CASRASGNTGELFF
TGTGCCAGCAGGGCTAGCGGAAACACCGGGGAGCTGTTTTTT
>NA|TRBJ1-5|NA|TRBV27
CASSLRWGKSNQPQHF
TGTGCCAGCAGTTTAAGGTGGGGGAAGAGCAATCAGCCCCAGCATTTT
>NA|TRBJ2-1|NA|TRBV9
CASSVGGGTYNEQFF
TGTGCCAGCAGCGTAGGAGGCGGAACCTACAATGAGCAGTTCTTC
>TRBD1|TRBJ1-1|NA|TRBV29-1
CSVLPGTGMNTEAFF
TGCAGCGTGCTTCCCGGGACAGGGATGAACACTGAAGCTTTCTTT
>NA|TRBJ1-1|NA|TRBV6-1
CASSVTVNTEAFF
TGTGCCAGCAGTGTGACGGTTAACACTGAAGCTTTCTTT
>NA|TRBJ1-2|few|TRBV29-1
CSVAGMAQTNYGYTF
TGCAGCGTTGCAGGGATGGCTCAGACTAACTATGGCTACACCTTC
>NA|TRBJ2-5|NA|TRBV30
CACSQETQYF
TGTGCCTGCAGCCAAGAGACCCAGTACTTC
>NA|TRBJ2-3|NA|TRBV28
CASSGAGTQYF
TGTGCCAGCAGCGGGGCGGGTACGCAGTATTTT
>TRBD2|TRBJ2-3|NA|TRBV29-1
CSVERGSGTGTDTQYF
TGCAGCGTTGAAAGGGGTAGCGGGACGGGCACAGATACGCAGTATTTT
>NA|TRBJ2-5|few|TRBV6-5
CASRPLGVGVETQYF
TGTGCCAGCAGACCCCTGGGGGTTGGCGTAGAGACCCAGTACTTC